A selection of T cell receptor beta chains follows, all from one sample in a study of cytomegalovirus exposure and HLA in healthy donors. The table came from immunoSEQ multiplex PCR; TCRdb's copy has only in-frame clones and leaves some out. The table includes some 170,000 clones, roughly 96% detected once. The sequenced sample was PBMCs. The receptors stem from a woman between 18 and 29 years old in good health and CMV-seronegative. The CDR3 runs from the conserved cysteine through the conserved F or W. The D gene is left open where the match is weak. Not all rows give a size; the values are once, few, many and, for expanded clones, a class.

>TRBV5-1|NA|TRBJ2-2|NA
CASSRQGGELFF
TGCGCCAGCAGCCGTCAGGGCGGGGAGCTGTTTTTT
>TRBV18|TRBD1|TRBJ2-2|NA
CASSRGQGLADTGELFF
TGTGCCAGCTCGCGCGGACAGGGTTTGGCTGACACCGGGGAGCTGTTTTTT
>TRBV19|TRBD1|TRBJ1-2|NA
CASSTKTGAGYGYTF
TGTGCCAGTAGTACGAAGACAGGGGCGGGGTATGGCTACACCTTC
>TRBV4-3|TRBD1|TRBJ1-4|NA
CASSPKDRAGEKLFF
TGCGCCAGCAGCCCAAAGGACAGGGCAGGCGAAAAACTGTTTTTT
>TRBV19|TRBD1|TRBJ2-3|NA
CASSAGTGGADTQYF
TGTGCCAGTAGTGCCGGGACAGGGGGCGCAGATACGCAGTATTTT
>TRBV2|TRBD1|TRBJ1-2|NA
CATYPGQGEGWNYGYTF
TGTGCCACTTACCCAGGACAGGGCGAAGGGTGGAACTATGGCTACACCTTC
>TRBV6-5|TRBD1|TRBJ1-2|NA
CASSYLDRGDGYTF
TGTGCCAGCAGTTACCTTGACAGGGGTGATGGCTACACCTTC
>TRBV27|NA|TRBJ2-7|NA
CASSLSNARGRGAYEQYF
TGTGCCAGCAGTTTATCAAATGCGAGGGGGCGCGGGGCCTACGAGCAGTACTTC
>TRBV7-9|NA|TRBJ2-2|NA
CASSQRGRGIRSGELFF
TGTGCCAGCAGTCAAAGGGGACGCGGGATCAGGTCCGGGGAGCTGTTTTTT
>TRBV5-8|TRBD2|TRBJ2-3|once
CASSLGLAGGISTDTQYF
TGTGCCAGCAGCTTGGGCCTAGCGGGGGGGATAAGCACAGATACGCAGTATTTT
>TRBV11-2|NA|TRBJ2-7|NA
CASSFRVGHNTYEQYF
TGTGCCAGCAGCTTTCGAGTGGGACACAATACCTACGAGCAGTACTTC
>TRBV4-1|TRBD1|TRBJ2-3|NA
CASSQARTGGINADTQYF
TGCGCCAGCAGCCAAGCCAGGACAGGGGGCATCAACGCAGATACGCAGTATTTT
>TRBV7-2|TRBD2|TRBJ2-7|NA
CASRPGGAGQGISYEQYF
TGTGCCAGCAGACCGGGAGGGGCGGGCCAGGGAATATCCTACGAGCAGTACTTC
>TRBV9|TRBD2|TRBJ2-3|NA
CASSVSRTSGEAPSGAQYF
TGTGCCAGCAGCGTCTCAAGGACTAGCGGGGAAGCCCCCTCAGGTGCGCAGTATTTT
>TRBV7-6|TRBD1|TRBJ2-7|NA
CASSPSTGGPYEQYF
TGTGCCAGCAGCCCCTCGACAGGGGGGCCCTACGAGCAGTACTTC
>TRBV18|NA|TRBJ2-5|NA
CASSPKGPQYF
TGTGCCAGCTCACCCAAGGGGCCCCAGTACTTC
>TRBV7-2|NA|TRBJ1-1|NA
CASSFLGGMNTEAFF
TGTGCCAGCAGCTTCCTCGGGGGTATGAACACTGAAGCTTTCTTT
>TRBV4-2|NA|TRBJ2-1|NA
CASSQVGAQGEQFF
TGTGCCAGCAGCCAAGTCGGGGCACAGGGTGAGCAGTTCTTC
>TRBV7-9|NA|TRBJ2-3|NA
CASSSPATGPSTDTQYF
TGTGCCAGCAGCTCCCCGGCGACAGGTCCGAGCACAGATACGCAGTATTTT
>TRBV2|NA|TRBJ2-3|once
CASRLSTDTQYF
TGTGCCAGCAGACTCTCCACAGATACGCAGTATTTT
>TRBV7-2|TRBD2|TRBJ2-7|NA
CASSMGSGGGYEQYF
TGTGCCAGCAGCATGGGAAGCGGGGGGGGCTACGAGCAGTACTTC
>TRBV7-9|NA|TRBJ1-3|NA
CASSLQGTASGNTIYF
TGTGCCAGCAGCTTACAGGGTACGGCCTCTGGAAACACCATATATTTT
>TRBV18|TRBD1|TRBJ1-1|NA
CASSPWGQGTEAFF
TGTGCCAGCTCACCATGGGGACAGGGCACTGAAGCTTTCTTT
>TRBV5-4|TRBD2|TRBJ2-1|NA
CASSLTSGAYNEQFF
TGTGCCAGCAGCTTAACTAGCGGGGCCTACAATGAGCAGTTCTTC
>TRBV5-1|TRBD2|TRBJ2-5|NA
CASSLARREGGETQYF
TGCGCCAGCAGCTTGGCCCGAAGGGAGGGAGGAGAGACCCAGTACTTC
>TRBV9|NA|TRBJ2-2|NA
CASSVGWGILAGELFF
TGTGCCAGCAGCGTAGGTTGGGGCATCCTAGCCGGGGAGCTGTTTTTT
>TRBV9|NA|TRBJ1-1|NA
CASSVVAGGTEAFF
TGTGCCAGCAGCGTAGTTGCTGGAGGCACTGAAGCTTTCTTT
>TRBV5-1|TRBD1|TRBJ1-6|NA
CASSPFSGTGEWRSLHF
TGCGCCAGCAGCCCTTTCAGCGGGACAGGGGAGTGGCGATCCCTCCACTTT
>TRBV18|TRBD1|TRBJ1-6|NA
CASSSGQNSPLHF
TGTGCCAGCTCATCGGGACAGAATTCACCCCTCCACTTT
>TRBV4-3|TRBD1|TRBJ2-7|NA
CASSQGTGGAYEQYF
TGCGCCAGCAGCCAAGGGACAGGGGGCGCCTACGAGCAGTACTTC
>TRBV6-6|TRBD1|TRBJ1-5|NA
CASRRQGGQPQHF
TGTGCCAGCAGAAGACAGGGCGGTCAGCCCCAGCATTTT
>TRBV25-1|TRBD2|TRBJ2-5|NA
CASSEETSRETQYF
TGTGCCAGCAGTGAGGAGACTAGCCGAGAGACCCAGTACTTC
>TRBV7-9|NA|TRBJ1-6|NA
CASSLVQGNSPLHF
TGTGCCAGCAGCTTAGTACAGGGAAATTCACCCCTCCACTTT
>TRBV19|TRBD1|TRBJ1-2|NA
CASRGRDRVGYGYTF
TGTGCCAGTAGGGGCCGGGACAGGGTAGGCTATGGCTACACCTTC
>TRBV7-3|NA|TRBJ1-1|few
CASSFSGQNTEAFF
TGTGCCAGCAGCTTCTCCGGACAGAACACTGAAGCTTTCTTT
>TRBV27|TRBD1|TRBJ2-3|NA
CASSYLGQGGKLGDNTQYF
TGTGCCAGCAGTTACCTGGGACAGGGAGGTAAATTGGGGGACAATACGCAGTATTTT
>TRBV9|TRBD2|TRBJ2-1|NA
CASSVGDSGGAYEQFF
TGTGCCAGCAGCGTAGGGGATAGCGGGGGGGCGTATGAGCAGTTCTTC
>TRBV18|TRBD1|TRBJ1-2|NA
CASSSGQGTSVGGYTF
TGTGCCAGCTCATCGGGACAGGGAACAAGTGTTGGTGGCTACACCTTC
>TRBV7-8|NA|TRBJ1-6|NA
CASSTTLQESSYNSPLHF
TGTGCCAGCAGCACCACCCTACAGGAGAGCTCCTATAATTCACCCCTCCACTTT
>TRBV5-1|NA|TRBJ1-1|NA
CASSPGVNTEAFF
TGCGCCAGCAGCCCGGGGGTGAACACTGAAGCTTTCTTT
>TRBV5-6|TRBD1|TRBJ2-7|NA
CVSSLRQGAYEQYF
TGTGTCAGCAGCTTACGACAGGGGGCCTACGAGCAGTACTTC
>TRBV30|NA|TRBJ1-1|NA
CAWSEGKGEAFF
TGTGCCTGGAGTGAGGGGAAGGGTGAAGCTTTCTTT
>TRBV6-5|NA|TRBJ1-5|NA
CATRGEPSNQPQHF
TGTGCCACCCGGGGGGAGCCAAGCAATCAGCCCCAGCATTTT
>TRBV15|NA|TRBJ1-2|NA
CATSRASTTRGYTF
TGTGCCACCAGCAGGGCGTCGACGACACGTGGCTACACCTTC
>TRBV4-1|NA|TRBJ2-1|NA
CASSRGGVGQIHEQFF
TGCGCCAGCAGCCGCGGGGGCGTGGGGCAGATCCATGAGCAGTTCTTC
>TRBV5-1|NA|TRBJ2-3|once
CASSLGQGTQYF
TGCGCCAGCAGCTTGGGCCAGGGTACGCAGTATTTT
>TRBV7-9|TRBD1|TRBJ1-1|NA
CASSSYGTGQVNTEAFF
TGTGCCAGCAGCTCATACGGGACAGGTCAAGTGAACACTGAAGCTTTCTTT
>TRBV6-1|NA|TRBJ2-5|NA
CASSEWTDYQETQYF
TGTGCCAGCAGTGAGTGGACAGACTACCAAGAGACCCAGTACTTC
>TRBV19|NA|TRBJ1-5|NA
CASSTSGQDNQPQHF
TGTGCCAGTAGTACCAGTGGTCAGGATAATCAGCCCCAGCATTTT
>TRBV5-6|NA|TRBJ1-6|NA
CASSLRQGSYNSPLHF
TGTGCCAGCAGCTTGAGGCAGGGCTCCTATAATTCACCCCTCCACTTT
>TRBV4-1|NA|TRBJ1-2|NA
CASSQVGEDGYTF
TGCGCCAGCAGCCAAGTAGGGGAGGACGGCTACACCTTC
>TRBV5-6|TRBD1|TRBJ1-2|NA
CASSFPGQGGSYGYTF
TGTGCCAGCAGCTTTCCGGGACAGGGCGGGTCTTATGGCTACACCTTC
>TRBV15|TRBD1|TRBJ1-5|NA
CATSREARTGNQPQHF
TGTGCCACCAGCAGAGAAGCGAGGACAGGGAATCAGCCCCAGCATTTT
>TRBV2|TRBD2|TRBJ2-2|NA
CASSTTSGANTGELFF
TGTGCCAGCAGTACGACTAGCGGAGCGAACACCGGGGAGCTGTTTTTT
>TRBV2|TRBD1|TRBJ2-7|NA
CAGTGTGAREQYF
TGTGCCGGTACCGGGACAGGGGCTCGGGAGCAGTACTTC
>TRBV2|NA|TRBJ2-6|NA
CASSGHRPPGVLTF
TGTGCCAGCAGTGGCCACAGGCCTCCTGGCGTCCTGACTTTC
>TRBV6-1|TRBD2|TRBJ2-3|NA
CASSNSGGGIDTQYF
TGTGCCAGCAGTAATAGCGGGGGGGGCATAGATACGCAGTATTTT
>TRBV11-2|TRBD1|TRBJ2-3|NA
CASSSGDRGLADTQYF
TGTGCCAGCAGCAGCGGGGACAGGGGGCTGGCAGATACGCAGTATTTT